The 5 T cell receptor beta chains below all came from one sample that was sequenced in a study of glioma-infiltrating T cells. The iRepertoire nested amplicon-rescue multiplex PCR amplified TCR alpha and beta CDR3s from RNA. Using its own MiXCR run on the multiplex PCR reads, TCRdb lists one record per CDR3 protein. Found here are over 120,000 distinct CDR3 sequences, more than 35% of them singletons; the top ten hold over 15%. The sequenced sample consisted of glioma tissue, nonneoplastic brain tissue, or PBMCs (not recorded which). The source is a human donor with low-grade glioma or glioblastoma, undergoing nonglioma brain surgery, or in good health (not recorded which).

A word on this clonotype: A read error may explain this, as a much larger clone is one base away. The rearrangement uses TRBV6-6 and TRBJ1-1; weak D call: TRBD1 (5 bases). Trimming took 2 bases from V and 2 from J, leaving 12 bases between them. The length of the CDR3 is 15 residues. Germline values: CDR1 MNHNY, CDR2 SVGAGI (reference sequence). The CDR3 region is CASSYGGIANTEAFF. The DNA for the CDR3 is TGTGCCAGCAGTTACGGGGGGATAGCCAACACTGAAGCTTTCTTT.

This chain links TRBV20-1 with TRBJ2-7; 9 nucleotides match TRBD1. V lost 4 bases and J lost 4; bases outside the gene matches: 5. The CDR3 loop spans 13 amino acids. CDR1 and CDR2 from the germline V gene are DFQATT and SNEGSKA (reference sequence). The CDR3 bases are TGCAGTGCTAACCCCGGGACAGGGTACGAGCAGTACTTC. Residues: CSANPGTGYEQYF.

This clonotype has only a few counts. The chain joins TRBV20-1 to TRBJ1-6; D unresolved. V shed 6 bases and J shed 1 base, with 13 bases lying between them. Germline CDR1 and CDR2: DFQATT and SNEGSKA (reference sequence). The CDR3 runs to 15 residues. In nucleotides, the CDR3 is TGCAGTGCCAGACCGGTGAATTCCTATAATTCACCCCTCCACTTT. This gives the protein CSARPVNSYNSPLHF.

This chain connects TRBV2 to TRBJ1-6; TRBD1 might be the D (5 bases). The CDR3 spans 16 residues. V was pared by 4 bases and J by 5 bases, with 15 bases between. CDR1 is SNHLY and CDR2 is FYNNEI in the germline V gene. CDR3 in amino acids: CASSGSQGNNNSPLHF. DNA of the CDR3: TGTGCCAGCAGTGGGTCTCAGGGCAATAATAATTCACCCCTCCACTTT. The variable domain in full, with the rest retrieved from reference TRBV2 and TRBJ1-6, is EPEVTQTPSHQVTQMGQEVILRCVPISNHLYFYWYRQILGQKVEFLVSFYNNEISEKSEIFDDQFSVERPDGSNFTLKIRSTKLEDSAMYFCASSGSQGNNNSPLHFGNGTRLTVT.

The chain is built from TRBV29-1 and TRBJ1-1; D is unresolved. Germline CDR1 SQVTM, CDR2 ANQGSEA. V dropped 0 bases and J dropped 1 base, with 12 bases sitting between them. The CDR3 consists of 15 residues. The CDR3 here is CSVEDWHGKNTEAFF. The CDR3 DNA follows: TGCAGCGTTGAAGATTGGCACGGGAAGAACACTGAAGCTTTCTTT.